This T cell receptor (beta chain) emerged from a study of molecular identifiers for immune sequencing clone quantification (dated by TCRdb to the late 2010s). Regarding the complete study: For a replicate experiment, RNA from roughly 18,000 or 92,000 naive CD8 T cells was divided into five aliquots, and four of the five aliquots were sequenced. CD8 T cells were used in a methods study to benchmark molecular-identifier clustering-based TCR repertoire sequencing (MIDCIRS) and TCR RNA copy counting.

CDR1 MNHEY and CDR2 SVGEGT are derived from the germline V gene. The CDR3 runs 13 residues from the cysteine to the phenylalanine. Just CDR3 DNA is preserved here, 39 bases in frame from base 1. Libraries of naive CD8 T cells were generated from approximately 20,000 to 1,000,000 sorted cells, with 10%, 30% or 50% of the purified RNA used. Naive CD8 T cells were FACS-sorted as CD8+CD4-CCR7+CD45RA+ on a BD FACSAria II into RLT Plus buffer. To test detection sensitivity, Jurkat RNA equal to some 11 TCR copies was added to samples of roughly 18,000-1,100,000 naive CD8 T cells. CD8 T cells were enriched using RosetteSep CD8+ T Cell Enrichment Cocktail and Ficoll-Paque, and the enriched cells then underwent ACK red cell lysis. What the research found in general, with its limitations: Highly expanded clone sizes could be underestimated if identical TCR molecules share a barcode. When barcode sub-clustering was omitted, TCR diversity was inflated by chimeric consensus sequences, with chimeras reaching as high as 47%. Even against a background of around 950,000 naive CD8 T cells, spiked-in Jurkat TCR RNA amounting to a single cell's worth was reported to be detectable. Naive libraries contained spiked-in Jurkat TCR RNA (approximately ten copies' worth), which is not part of the donor repertoire. Modeling indicated approximately 3.2 TCR RNA copies recovered per cell, compared with approximately 10 by digital PCR, which implies a capture efficiency of approximately 29%. In CMV-specific effector cells, clones with more than 20 RNA copies accounted for over 97% of molecules, whereas in naive cells such clones accounted for under 1%.

Remarks on this clonotype: What antigen it recognizes has not been identified. This clone may be a read error of a much larger clone one base away.

Receptor libraries were prepared by PCR. Sequenced on a NextSeq 500. Bulk TCR libraries were generated as previously described, with the TCR primers listed in Table S5 used. Purification of total RNA was performed with the Qiagen AllPrep DNA/RNA kit. Before any analysis, reads coming from multiple sequencing runs of the same library were combined into one pool. On the authors' methods: Reads were retained only if an exact TCR constant sequence was present, and the retained reads were trimmed to 150 nt and grouped according to their 12-nt molecular barcodes. Reads within each barcode group were sub-clustered using a 15% Levenshtein threshold, and quality-weighted consensus sequences were constructed for each RNA molecule. Non-functional sequences were removed, as were lower-count sequences one edit away from another. Based on fitting two negative binomial distributions, any barcode sub-cluster with under 20% of the maximum read count was discarded. TCRdb reworked the public reads: Q25 trimming with fastp, MiXCR clone assembly, productive beta chains retained. Merged by CDR3 protein, the rows form single entries marked with the most common genes and DNA. The V and J calls reflect TCRdb's pipeline rather than the authors' work. In all, the sample holds more than 450,000 distinct CDR3 sequences, and less than 30% of those were seen once. 0.76% of the sample belongs to the ten largest clones.

The chain was built from TRBV6-2 or TRBV6-3 and TRBJ1-5; TRBD1 is a weak D gene call, 6 bases matching. The TCR originated in a human donor in good health. Some libraries in this study had Jurkat cell RNA spiked in. Material: naive CD8+ T cells from blood, with Jurkat cell RNA spiked in. Read against the paper, the sample's cell subset or site label means: FACS-sorted CD8+CD4-CCR7+CD45RA+ naive T cells. The bases read TGTGCCAGCAGTTCTGGACAGAATCAGCCCCGGCATTTT. Translation gives CASSSGQNQPRHF.